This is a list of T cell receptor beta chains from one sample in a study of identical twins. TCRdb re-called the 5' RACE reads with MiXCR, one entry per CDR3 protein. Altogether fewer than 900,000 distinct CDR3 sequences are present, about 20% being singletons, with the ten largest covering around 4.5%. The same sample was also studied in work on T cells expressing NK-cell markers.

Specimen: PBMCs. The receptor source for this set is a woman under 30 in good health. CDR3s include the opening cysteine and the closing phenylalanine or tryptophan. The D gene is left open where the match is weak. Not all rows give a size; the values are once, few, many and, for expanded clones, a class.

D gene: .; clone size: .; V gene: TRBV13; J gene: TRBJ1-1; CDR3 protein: CASTPLLPNTEAFF; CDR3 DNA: TGTGCCAGCACCCCTCTACTGCCGAACACTGAAGCTTTCTTT
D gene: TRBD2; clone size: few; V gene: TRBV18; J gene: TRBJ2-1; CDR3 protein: CASSPAPSGYNEQFF; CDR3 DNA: TGTGCCAGCTCACCAGCGCCTAGCGGCTACAATGAGCAGTTCTTC
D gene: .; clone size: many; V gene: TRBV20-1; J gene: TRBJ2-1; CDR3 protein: CSAQSSGGF; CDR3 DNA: TGCAGTGCTCAGTCGAGCGGCGGCTTC
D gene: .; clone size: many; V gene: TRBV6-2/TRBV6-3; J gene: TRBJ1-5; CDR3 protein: CASRLGLENQPQHF; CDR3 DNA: TGTGCCAGCAGACTGGGACTGGAAAATCAGCCCCAGCATTTT
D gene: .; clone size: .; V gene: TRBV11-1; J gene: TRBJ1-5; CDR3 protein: CASSFGRLNQPQHF; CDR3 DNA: TGTGCCAGCAGCTTTGGGAGGCTTAATCAGCCCCAGCATTTT
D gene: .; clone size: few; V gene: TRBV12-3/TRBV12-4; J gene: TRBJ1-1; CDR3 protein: CASSSILGTEAFF; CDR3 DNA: TGTGCCAGCAGTTCCATACTGGGCACTGAAGCTTTCTTT
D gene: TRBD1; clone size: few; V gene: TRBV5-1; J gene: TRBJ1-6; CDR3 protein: CASSKGGTDTALHF; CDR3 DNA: TGCGCCAGCAGTAAAGGGGGGACAGACACTGCCCTCCACTTT
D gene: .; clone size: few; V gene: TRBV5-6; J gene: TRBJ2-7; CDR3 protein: CASSLVPRGMNYEQYF; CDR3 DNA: TGTGCCAGCAGCTTGGTGCCGAGGGGTATGAACTACGAGCAGTACTTC
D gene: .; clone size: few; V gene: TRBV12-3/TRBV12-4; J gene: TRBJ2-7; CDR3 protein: CASSGIRGTGTVKNEQYF; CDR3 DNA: TGTGCCAGCAGTGGGATAAGGGGAACCGGGACTGTCAAGAACGAGCAGTACTTC
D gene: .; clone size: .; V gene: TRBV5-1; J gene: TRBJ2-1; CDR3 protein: CASSLAAKIDEQFF; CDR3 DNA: TGCGCCAGCAGCTTGGCAGCGAAGATCGATGAGCAGTTCTTC
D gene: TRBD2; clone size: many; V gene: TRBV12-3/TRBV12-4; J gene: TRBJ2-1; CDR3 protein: CASTRLAANNEQFF; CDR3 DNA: TGTGCCAGCACCAGACTAGCGGCCAACAATGAGCAGTTCTTC
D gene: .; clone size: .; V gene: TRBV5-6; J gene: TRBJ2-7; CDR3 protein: CASNLASEQYF; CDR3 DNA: TGTGCCAGCAATCTGGCGTCCGAGCAGTACTTC
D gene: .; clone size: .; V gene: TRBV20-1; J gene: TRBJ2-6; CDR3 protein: CSARVGSGANVLTF; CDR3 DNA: TGCAGTGCTAGGGTGGGGTCTGGGGCCAACGTCCTGACTTTC